Listed here are 19 T cell receptor beta chains from one sample, sequenced in a study of control samples from healthy donors and cancer patients. Using immunoSEQ multiplex PCR, the repertoire was profiled, and TCRdb retains in-frame clones only, with some absent. This table holds more than 95,000 clones, around nine tenths found once. The sample consisted of blood. The receptors derive from a man between 40 and 49 years old in good health.

The CDR3 protein is CASSSRGATNEKLFF. DNA of the CDR3: TGTGCCAGCAGCAGCAGGGGCGCAACTAATGAAAAACTGTTTTTT. The V and J genes are TRBV7-9 and TRBJ1-4; D may be TRBD1 (6 bases). CDR3 length: 15 residues. With 5 bases removed from V and 0 bases from J, the gap between germline ends came to 10 bases. Germline CDR1 reads SEHNR; CDR2 reads FQNEAQ (reference sequence).

This rearrangement joins TRBV6-2 or TRBV6-3 to TRBJ2-5; D is unresolved. CDR3 length: 14 amino acids. The germline gives CDR1 MNHEY, CDR2 SVGEGT. Trimming removed 2 bases at V and 5 bases at J, with 12 bases between. CDR3 nucleotides: TGTGCCAGCAGTTACCTCCTGAGCATGGAGACCCAGTACTTC. Translation gives CASSYLLSMETQYF.

The genes are TRBV7-9 and TRBJ2-1; the D gene is possibly TRBD1 (7 bases). In germline, CDR1 is SEHNR, CDR2 FQNEAQ (reference sequence). Trimming removed 5 bases from V and 7 bases from J, with 12 bases in between. This CDR3 is built from 13 residues. CDR3 in amino acids: CASSEQGTNEQFF. In DNA form, the CDR3 reads TGTGCCAGCAGCGAACAGGGGACTAATGAGCAGTTCTTC.

The V call is TRBV9, the J call TRBJ1-3; tentative D call: TRBD1 (5 bases). Germline lookup yields CDR1 SGDLS and CDR2 YYNGEE. The CDR3 covers 15 residues. V was pared by 2 bases and J by 1 base, with 10 bases between. The CDR3 bases are TGTGCCAGCAGCGTTGGGGGTGCTTCTGGAAACACCATATATTTT. Its protein is CASSVGGASGNTIYF.

The V call is TRBV6-6, the J call TRBJ2-3, with 9 bases matching TRBD1. V trimming: 7 bases; J trimming: 3 bases; junction bases outside the gene matches: 11. The V gene's germline CDR1 is MNHNY and CDR2 SVGAGI (reference sequence). The CDR3 has 16 residues. The DNA for the CDR3 is TGTGCCAGCACCTTTACGTTGGGACAGGGTACAGATACGCAGTATTTT. It encodes CASTFTLGQGTDTQYF.

The gene calls are TRBV18 and TRBJ1-5, with 7 bases fitting TRBD1. Per the germline V gene, CDR1 is KGHSH and CDR2 is LQKENI. The junction had 1 base not matched to a gene; V was cut back by 5 bases and J by 3 bases. CDR3 length: 13 amino acids. DNA of the CDR3: TGTGCCAGCTCAGGACAGGACAATCAGCCCCAGCATTTT. As protein: CASSGQDNQPQHF.

This chain connects TRBV2 to TRBJ1-1, with D perhaps TRBD1 (6 bases). V was cut by 6 bases and J by 0 bases, with 8 bases left in between. The CDR3 contains 13 residues. CDR1 is SNHLY, CDR2 FYNNEI, per germline. CDR3 bases: TGTGCCAGCAGCGCAGGGGTGAACACTGAAGCTTTCTTT. It specifies CASSAGVNTEAFF.

J is TRBJ2-5 and V is TRBV19; TRBD2 might be the D (6 bases). The CDR3 has 17 residues. Germline loops: CDR1 LNHDA, CDR2 SQIVND (reference sequence). Trimming shortened V by 5 bases and J by 0 bases, and 19 bases separated the two germline ends. The CDR3 sequence: CASSLGRRGKYQETQYF. The CDR3 coding sequence is TGTGCCAGTAGTCTAGGCCGACGGGGGAAATACCAAGAGACCCAGTACTTC.

The chain links TRBV6-5 to TRBJ1-4; D not resolved. Per the germline V gene, CDR1 is MNHEY and CDR2 is SVGAGI. CDR3 length: 13 amino acids. Trimming shortened V by 7 bases and J by 6 bases, and 12 bases separated the two germline ends. This chain's CDR3 is CASMRAHYEKLFF. The CDR3 nucleotides are TGTGCCAGCATGAGGGCCCACTATGAAAAACTGTTTTTT.

V gene TRBV7-8 combines with J gene TRBJ2-1; 11 positions match TRBD1. CDR1 SGHVS and CDR2 FQNEAQ come from the germline V gene. V was pared by 5 bases and J by 6 bases, with 9 bases of the junction left unmatched. This CDR3 region has 16 residues. The CDR3 here is CASSKWDRGSGNEQFF. CDR3 nucleotide sequence: TGTGCCAGCAGCAAATGGGACAGGGGGTCGGGCAATGAGCAGTTCTTC.

This chain links TRBV9 with TRBJ2-3, with D tentatively TRBD2 (6 bases). V was clipped by 0 bases and J by 7 bases, with 9 bases between them. Germline loops: CDR1 SGDLS, CDR2 YYNGEE. The CDR3 runs 13 residues. The CDR3 DNA reads TGTGCCAGCAGCGTAGTCGGGGGAAATACGCAGTATTTT. Residues: CASSVVGGNTQYF.

The chain joins TRBV27 to TRBJ2-5; 7 bases agree with TRBD2. CDR3 size: 16 residues. The J segment lost 0 bases and the V segment lost 4 bases, leaving 8 bases of the junction unmatched. The germline CDR1 and CDR2 sequences are MNHEY and SMNVEV (reference sequence). As DNA, the CDR3 is TGTGCCAGCAGTTCCGGACGGCGGGGGTACCAAGAGACCCAGTACTTC. Its translation is CASSSGRRGYQETQYF.

The J gene is TRBJ1-5, the V gene TRBV28, with D tentatively TRBD1 (6 bases). CDR1 is MDHEN and CDR2 is SYDVKM in the germline V gene. V was trimmed by 7 bases and J by 3 bases, leaving 10 bases between them. CDR3 length equals 13 residues. The CDR3: CASNTGYNQPQHF. CDR3 in DNA: TGTGCCAGCAACACAGGGTACAATCAGCCCCAGCATTTT. Together with reference TRBV28 and TRBJ1-5, the CDR3 gives the full variable domain: DVKVTQSSRYLVKRTGEKVFLECVQDMDHENMFWYRQDPGLGLRLIYFSYDVKMKEKGDIPEGYSVSREKKERFSLILESASTNQTSMYLCASNTGYNQPQHFGDGTRLSIL.

The chain uses TRBV10-1 and TRBJ1-1, with 7 positions matching TRBD1. Germline values: CDR1 WNHNN, CDR2 SYGVQD (reference sequence). The CDR3 loop spans 13 amino acids. J lost 10 bases, V lost 4 bases, and 9 bases had no gene match. CDR3 loop: CASSGQGPSSAFF. CDR3 in DNA: TGCGCCAGCAGTGGACAGGGTCCGAGCTCAGCTTTCTTT.

The gene calls are TRBV12-3 or TRBV12-4 and TRBJ2-7; D is unresolved. V shed 3 bases and J shed 3 bases, with 3 bases lying between them. The CDR3 is 11 residues long. For the CDR3, the DNA is TGTGCCAGCAGTTTTCGCTACGAGCAGTACTTC. Its protein product is CASSFRYEQYF.

This chain uses TRBV7-9 with TRBJ2-4; D unclear. CDR3 size: 15 residues. Trimming removed 2 bases at V and 1 base at J, with 9 bases between. Germline values: CDR1 SEHNR, CDR2 FQNEAQ (reference sequence). CDR3 in amino acids: CASSLSGPAKNIQYF. CDR3 bases: TGTGCCAGCAGCTTATCCGGGCCTGCCAAAAACATTCAGTACTTC.

The rearrangement links TRBV9 to TRBJ1-2; 8 bases are a match to TRBD1. Germline V CDR1 and CDR2: SGDLS, YYNGEE. The CDR3 extends over 14 amino acids. J gave up 6 bases and V 4 bases, and 8 bases lay outside the gene matches. DNA for the CDR3: TGTGCCAGCAGCCCCTCCCCGGACAGGGATGGCTACACCTTC. Translated, it gives CASSPSPDRDGYTF.

This clone has just one count. The rearrangement links TRBV4-1 to TRBJ2-2, with D perhaps being TRBD1 or TRBD2 (5 bases each). Trimming removed 3 bases at V and 0 bases at J, with 11 bases between. Germline values: CDR1 MGHRA, CDR2 YSYEKL. The CDR3 covers 16 residues. CDR3 in DNA: TGCGCCAGCAGCCAGGACGGGACGGCGAACACCGGGGAGCTGTTTTTT. It codes for CASSQDGTANTGELFF.

V gene TRBV5-8 combines with J gene TRBJ1-5, with D hard to call. The CDR3 length is 15 residues. From germline, CDR1 is SGHTS and CDR2 YDEGEE. Trimming stripped 1 base from V and 0 bases from J, with 8 bases between. CDR3 coding DNA: TGTGCCAGCAGCTTGTATGGTTATAGCAATCAGCCCCAGCATTTT. Translation gives CASSLYGYSNQPQHF.